These 13 T cell receptor beta chains were sequenced from one sample in a study of shared clonotypes between healthy human individuals. Measured with immunoSEQ multiplex PCR; TCRdb has only the in-frame clones, and not every one. The sample includes approximately 1.9 million clones, 85% to 95% of them seen just once. CD45RO-negative cells were positively selected for CCR7, leaving out terminally differentiated effector memory CD45RA+ cells. The sequenced sample was naive CD8+ T cells from PBMCs. These receptors were obtained from a man aged 18 to 30 in good health. Some clones in this sample may be carry-over from other donors' samples.

This rearrangement joins TRBV5-1 to TRBJ2-1; D is unresolved. The CDR3 has 13 residues. V was cut by 0 bases and J by 3 bases, with 4 bases left in between. Germline V gene lookup returns CDR1 SGHRS and CDR2 YFSETQ. The CDR3, as DNA: TGCGCCAGCAGCTTGGCCAACTACAATGAGCAGTTCTTC. This gives the protein CASSLANYNEQFF.

V and J are TRBV4-2 and TRBJ1-3, with D tentatively TRBD1 (5 bases). Germline assignment: CDR1 LGHNA and CDR2 YNFKEQ. V was shortened by 4 bases and J by 0 bases, with 19 bases between the two germline ends. CDR3 size: 18 residues. The CDR3 here is CASSRSSRGVDSGNTIYF. CDR3 bases: TGTGCCAGCAGCCGGTCCTCTCGGGGGGTCGACTCTGGAAACACCATATATTTT.

The chain has TRBV14 and TRBJ1-1; D is perhaps TRBD1 (5 bases). The CDR3 loop spans 14 amino acids. The ends were cut back, 0 bases at V and 6 bases at J, with 11 bases in the middle. Per germline, CDR1 SGHDN and CDR2 FVKESK. CDR3 amino acids: CASSQERGSAEAFF. DNA of the CDR3: TGTGCCAGCAGCCAAGAACGGGGGAGCGCTGAAGCTTTCTTT.

This chain links TRBV28 with TRBJ2-3; weak D call: TRBD1 (5 bases). Looked up from germline, CDR1 is MDHEN and CDR2 is SYDVKM. Trimming took off 7 bases at V and 2 bases at J, with 10 bases between the two ends. The CDR3 is 13 residues long. Here the CDR3 reads CASTPGITDTQYF. The CDR3 nucleotides read TGTGCCAGCACCCCAGGGATCACAGATACGCAGTATTTT.

This chain uses TRBV7-3 with TRBJ2-3, with no clear D. CDR3 size: 14 residues. Germline values: CDR1 SGHTA, CDR2 FQGTGA. V lost 5 bases and J 2 bases, leaving 11 bases between the germline ends. CDR3 protein: CASSSLGNTDTQYF. For the CDR3, the DNA is TGTGCCAGCAGCAGTCTAGGTAACACAGATACGCAGTATTTT.

There are a few counts of this clone. The chain links TRBV27 to TRBJ1-5, with D perhaps TRBD1 (6 bases). The CDR3 has 15 amino acids. The germline gives CDR1 MNHEY, CDR2 SMNVEV (reference sequence). The V and J ends lost 3 bases and 6 bases respectively, with 15 bases between them. The CDR3 is CASSLSRGGGQPQHF. CDR3 in DNA: TGTGCCAGCAGTTTGTCTCGGGGAGGGGGTCAGCCCCAGCATTTT.

About this clone: The sample holds other DNA sequences that translate to the same CDR3. The rearrangement uses TRBV9 and TRBJ1-5; perhaps TRBD1 as D (5 bases). The CDR3 sequence is 14 residues long. Per germline, CDR1 SGDLS and CDR2 YYNGEE. With 4 bases removed from V and 2 bases from J, the gap between germline ends came to 10 bases. CDR3 coding DNA: TGTGCCAGCAGCCGGACGGGGGGCAATCAGCCCCAGCATTTT. It yields the protein CASSRTGGNQPQHF. Supplemented by reference TRBV9 and TRBJ1-5, the full variable domain reads DSGVTQTPKHLITATGQRVTLRCSPRSGDLSVYWYQQSLDQGLQFLIQYYNGEERAKGNILERFSAQQFPDLHSELNLSSLELGDSALYFCASSRTGGNQPQHFGDGTRLSIL.

The gene calls are TRBV5-6 and TRBJ1-2; 7 nucleotides agree with TRBD1. CDR3 length: 13 residues. Trimming removed 2 bases from V and 7 bases from J; junction bases left unmatched: 5. From germline, CDR1 is SGHDT and CDR2 YYEEEE. The DNA of the CDR3 is TGTGCCAGCAGCTTCGCAGGGGGAGGTGGCTACACCTTC. Translating it yields CASSFAGGGGYTF.

The genes are TRBV27 and TRBJ1-2; unclear D gene. The CDR3 runs to 13 residues. V was shortened by 2 bases and J by 8 bases, with 12 bases between the two germline ends. Germline CDR1 reads MNHEY; CDR2 reads SMNVEV (reference sequence). The CDR3 loop is CASSLVVTGGYTF. CDR3 bases: TGTGCCAGCAGTTTAGTGGTCACTGGAGGCTACACCTTC.

The chain uses TRBV19 and TRBJ1-2, with a tentative D call TRBD1 (5 bases). V lost 3 bases and J 4 bases, leaving 21 bases between the germline ends. CDR3 length: 17 amino acids. The germline gives CDR1 LNHDA, CDR2 SQIVND (reference sequence). CDR3 in amino acids: CASSMRRAMTGPYGYTF. Written as DNA, the CDR3 is TGTGCCAGTAGTATGAGAAGGGCCATGACGGGACCCTATGGCTACACCTTC. Combining the CDR3 with reference TRBV19 and TRBJ1-2 gives the whole variable domain DGGITQSPKYLFRKEGQNVTLSCEQNLNHDAMYWYRQDPGQGLRLIYYSQIVNDFQKGDIAEGYSVSREKKESFPLTVTSAQKNPTAFYLCASSMRRAMTGPYGYTFGSGTRLTVV.

The V gene is TRBV4-1, the J gene TRBJ2-7; 11 bases fit TRBD2. Germline trimming cut 1 base from V and 3 bases from J; bases unmatched to any gene: 2. This CDR3 comprises 15 residues. The germline V gene encodes CDR1 MGHRA and CDR2 YSYEKL. The CDR3: CASSQGGTSGYEQYF. Here the CDR3 DNA reads TGCGCCAGCAGCCAAGGCGGGACTAGCGGCTACGAGCAGTACTTC.

The rearrangement links TRBV6-1 to TRBJ2-7; 7 positions agree with TRBD2. V lost 3 bases and J lost 4; bases outside the gene matches: 6. CDR3 size: 14 residues. Germline V gene data show CDR1 as MNHNS and CDR2 as SASEGT. The CDR3 loop reads CASSEPGLKYEQYF. For the CDR3, the DNA is TGTGCCAGCAGTGAGCCGGGACTAAAATACGAGCAGTACTTC.

The chain is built from TRBV19 and TRBJ2-7; D might be TRBD1 (6 bases). Per germline, CDR1 LNHDA and CDR2 SQIVND (reference sequence). The CDR3 has 15 amino acids. Between the trimmed V and J ends, which lost 6 bases and 0 bases, there was a span of 15 bases. In nucleotides, the CDR3 is TGTGCCAGTAGACGGGAAAGGGGGAGCTCCTACGAGCAGTACTTC. It specifies CASRRERGSSYEQYF. Drawing the rest from reference TRBV19 and TRBJ2-7, the complete variable domain is DGGITQSPKYLFRKEGQNVTLSCEQNLNHDAMYWYRQDPGQGLRLIYYSQIVNDFQKGDIAEGYSVSREKKESFPLTVTSAQKNPTAFYLCASRRERGSSYEQYFGPGTRLTVT.